A selection of T cell receptor beta chains follows, all from one sample in a study of T cell responses to AZD1222 COVID-19 vaccine. The repertoire was sequenced with immunoSEQ multiplex PCR; TCRdb's copy has only in-frame clones and lacks some. The sample contains 150,000 to 200,000 clones, roughly 90% of which appear only once. Source: peripheral blood, taken on day 0 of AZD1222 vaccination. The receptor source for this set is an adult in good health. The CDR3 runs from the conserved cysteine through the conserved F or W. The D gene is left open where the match is weak. Not all rows give a size; the values are once, few, many and, for expanded clones, a class.

size	J	D	V	CDR3	DNA
NA	TRBJ1-1	TRBD1	TRBV6-2/TRBV6-3	CASSYSAGQLNTEAFF	TGTGCCAGCAGTTACTCTGCGGGACAGCTGAACACTGAAGCTTTCTTT
NA	TRBJ2-5	NA	TRBV2	CAFTSQGRAGTQYF	TGTGCCTTCACCAGCCAGGGGCGGGCGGGGACCCAGTACTTC
few	TRBJ1-5	NA	TRBV2	CASSERGRNQPQHF	TGTGCCAGCAGTGAAAGGGGGAGGAATCAGCCCCAGCATTTT
NA	TRBJ1-1	NA	TRBV4-1	CASSPPRFSGSDTEAFF	TGCGCCAGCAGTCCTCCAAGATTTTCGGGATCGGACACTGAAGCTTTCTTT
NA	TRBJ1-2	NA	TRBV25-1	CASSGSGWGDYGYTF	TGTGCCAGCAGTGGCTCGGGGTGGGGGGACTATGGCTACACCTTC
NA	TRBJ2-7	NA	TRBV3-1/TRBV3-2	CASSLTSASYEQYF	TGTGCCAGCAGCCTTACTAGTGCCTCCTACGAGCAGTACTTC
NA	TRBJ2-7	NA	TRBV4-1	CASSQDRTARLPYEQYF	TGCGCCAGCAGCCAAGATCGGACAGCCCGCTTGCCCTACGAGCAGTACTTC
NA	TRBJ2-7	TRBD1	TRBV6-5	CASSYSGDRGLWEQYF	TGTGCCAGCAGTTACTCGGGGGACAGGGGGCTTTGGGAGCAGTACTTC
NA	TRBJ1-1	NA	TRBV5-4	CASLRAGNDEAFF	TGTGCCAGTTTGAGGGCGGGGAATGATGAAGCTTTCTTT
NA	TRBJ2-5	NA	TRBV7-2	CASSSIQETQYF	TGTGCCAGCAGCTCTATCCAAGAGACCCAGTACTTC
NA	TRBJ1-3	NA	TRBV30	CAWSPGNGNTIYF	TGTGCCTGGAGCCCAGGGAATGGAAACACCATATATTTT
NA	TRBJ2-1	TRBD2	TRBV19	CASSIVGGGSYNEQFF	TGTGCCAGTAGTATCGTCGGCGGGGGCTCCTACAATGAGCAGTTCTTC
once	TRBJ2-1	TRBD2	TRBV5-4	CASSGGGNEQFF	TGTGCCAGCTCTGGGGGGGGGAATGAGCAGTTCTTC
once	TRBJ2-2	NA	TRBV19	CASSIPGWGTGELFF	TGTGCCAGTAGTATCCCGGGTTGGGGCACCGGGGAGCTGTTTTTT
NA	TRBJ2-7	NA	TRBV4-3	CASSQDWGGRYEQYF	TGCGCCAGCAGCCAAGATTGGGGGGGCCGGTACGAGCAGTACTTC